This TCR beta chain stems from a study of cytomegalovirus exposure and HLA in healthy donors. Primers: 60 Vbeta forward and 13 Jbeta reverse. The assay was immunoSEQ multiplex PCR, and TCRdb's table has in-frame clones only and misses some. In the table there are approximately 190,000 clones, around 87% of which are singletons. CDR3 length: 20 residues. V was pared by 5 bases and J by 0 bases, with 23 bases between. Germline loops: CDR1 SGHDN, CDR2 FVKESK. This receptor was identified in a man between 25 and 39 years old in good health and CMV-seronegative. Sequencing was performed on PBMCs. The chain has TRBV14 and TRBJ2-6; D is perhaps TRBD1 (6 bases). CDR3 DNA sequence: TGTGCCAGCAGCAAAGGCCGCGGACAGAGGGAGTTCTCTGGGGCCAACGTCCTGACTTTC. Its protein product is CASSKGRGQREFSGANVLTF. Looking up the rest from reference TRBV14 and TRBJ2-6 gives the full variable domain: EAGVTQFPSHSVIEKGQTVTLRCDPISGHDNLYWYRRVMGKEIKFLLHFVKESKQDESGMPNNRFLAERTGGTYSTLKVQPAELEDSGVYFCASSKGRGQREFSGANVLTFGAGSRLTVL.